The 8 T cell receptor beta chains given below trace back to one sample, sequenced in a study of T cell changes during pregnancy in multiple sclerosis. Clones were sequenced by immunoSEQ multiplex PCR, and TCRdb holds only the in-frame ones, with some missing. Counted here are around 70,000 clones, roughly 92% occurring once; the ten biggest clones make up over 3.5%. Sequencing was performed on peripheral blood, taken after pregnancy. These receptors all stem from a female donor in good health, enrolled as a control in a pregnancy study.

Here the CDR3 reads CASSPSTDTQYF. CDR3 DNA: TGTGCCAGCAGTCCTTCCACAGATACGCAGTATTTT. The chain employs TRBV6-6 and TRBJ2-3; no clear D gene. Trimming cost V 5 bases and J 2 bases, with 5 bases left between them. Germline V gives CDR1 MNHNY, CDR2 SVGAGI (reference sequence). The length of the CDR3 is 12 residues.

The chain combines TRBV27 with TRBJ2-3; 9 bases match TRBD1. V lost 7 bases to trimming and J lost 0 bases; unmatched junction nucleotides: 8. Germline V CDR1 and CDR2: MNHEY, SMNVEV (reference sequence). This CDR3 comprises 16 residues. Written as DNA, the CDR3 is TGTGCCAGCACCCTCGGGACAGGGTCAAGCACAGATACGCAGTATTTT. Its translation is CASTLGTGSSTDTQYF.

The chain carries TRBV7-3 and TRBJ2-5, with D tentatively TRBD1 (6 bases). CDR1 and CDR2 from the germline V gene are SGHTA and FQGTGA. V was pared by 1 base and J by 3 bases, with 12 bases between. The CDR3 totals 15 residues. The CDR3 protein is CASSLNGQLEETQYF. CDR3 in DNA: TGTGCCAGCAGCTTAAACGGACAGCTCGAAGAGACCCAGTACTTC.

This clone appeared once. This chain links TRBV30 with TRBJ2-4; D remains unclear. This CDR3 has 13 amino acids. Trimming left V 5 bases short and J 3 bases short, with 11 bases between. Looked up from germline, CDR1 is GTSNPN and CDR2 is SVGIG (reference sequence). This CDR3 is CAWRRPDKNIQYF. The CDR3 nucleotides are TGTGCCTGGCGCAGGCCAGACAAAAACATTCAGTACTTC.

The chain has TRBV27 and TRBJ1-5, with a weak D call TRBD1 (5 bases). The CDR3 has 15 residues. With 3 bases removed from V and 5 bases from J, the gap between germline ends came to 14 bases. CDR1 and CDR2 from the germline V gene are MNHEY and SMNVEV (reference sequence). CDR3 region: CASSFTRGGDQPQHF. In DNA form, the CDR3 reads TGTGCCAGCAGTTTCACACGAGGAGGGGATCAGCCCCAGCATTTT.

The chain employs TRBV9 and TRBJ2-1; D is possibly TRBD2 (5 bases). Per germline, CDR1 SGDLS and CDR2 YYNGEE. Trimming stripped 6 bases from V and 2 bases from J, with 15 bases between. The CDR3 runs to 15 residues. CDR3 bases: TGTGCCAGCACCCCACTAGAATGGCCCTACAATGAGCAGTTCTTC. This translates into CASTPLEWPYNEQFF.

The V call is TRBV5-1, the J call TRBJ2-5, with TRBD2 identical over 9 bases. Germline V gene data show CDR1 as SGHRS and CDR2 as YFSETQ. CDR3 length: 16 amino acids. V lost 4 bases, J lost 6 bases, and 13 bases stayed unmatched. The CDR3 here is CASSKPGLALLQTQYF. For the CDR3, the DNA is TGCGCCAGCAGCAAACCGGGACTAGCTCTTTTGCAGACCCAGTACTTC.

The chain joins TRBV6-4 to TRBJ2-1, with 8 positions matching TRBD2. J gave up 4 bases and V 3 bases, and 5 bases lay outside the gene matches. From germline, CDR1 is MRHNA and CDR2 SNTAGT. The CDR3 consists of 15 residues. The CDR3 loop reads CASSERGDGYNEQFF. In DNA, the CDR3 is TGTGCCAGCAGTGAGCGGGGGGACGGGTACAATGAGCAGTTCTTC.